This TCR beta chain was documented in a study of shared clonotypes between healthy human individuals. About this clone: The antigen is unknown.

Germline assignment: CDR1 SGHAT and CDR2 FQNNGV. The germline V and J ends were trimmed by 5 bases and 4 bases, with 11 bases remaining between them. The length of the CDR3 is 13 residues. At a deep level, the assay was run. Unsorted PBMC DNA underwent sequencing on ten immunoSEQ deep assay plates. The repertoire was sequenced with immunoSEQ multiplex PCR; TCRdb's copy has only in-frame clones and lacks some. Altogether 490,000 or so clones are present, 60% to 85% being singletons, with the ten largest covering approximately 12%. Points from the study as a whole: The authors expected sequencing depth to affect clonotype sharing among donors.

This chain uses TRBV11-2 with TRBJ2-5, with a weak D call TRBD2 (7 bases). This TCR came from a woman in her 40s in good health. Some clones in this sample may be carry-over from other donors' samples. Sequencing input: PBMCs. The CDR3, as DNA: TGTGCCAGCAGCGTCGGGGGGCGAGAGACCCAGTACTTC. Translated: CASSVGGRETQYF. Combining the CDR3 with reference TRBV11-2 and TRBJ2-5 gives the whole variable domain EAGVAQSPRYKIIEKRQSVAFWCNPISGHATLYWYQQILGQGPKLLIQFQNNGVVDDSQLPKDRFSAERLKGVDSTLKIQPAKLEDSAVYLCASSVGGRETQYFGPGTRLLVL.